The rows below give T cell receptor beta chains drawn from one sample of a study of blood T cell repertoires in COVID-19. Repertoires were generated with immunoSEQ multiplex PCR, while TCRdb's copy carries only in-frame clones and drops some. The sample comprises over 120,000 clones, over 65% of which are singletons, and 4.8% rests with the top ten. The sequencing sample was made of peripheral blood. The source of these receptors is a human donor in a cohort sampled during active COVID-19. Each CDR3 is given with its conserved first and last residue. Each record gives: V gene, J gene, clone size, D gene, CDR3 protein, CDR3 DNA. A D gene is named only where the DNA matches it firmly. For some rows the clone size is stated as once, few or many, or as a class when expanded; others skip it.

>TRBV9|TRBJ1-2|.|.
CASSVGNSRDMALVRDYGYTF
TGTGCCAGCAGCGTAGGCAACAGTCGGGACATGGCGCTAGTTCGGGACTATGGCTACACCTTC
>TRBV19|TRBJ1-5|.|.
CASSIVGGDSNQPQHF
TGTGCCAGTAGTATTGTCGGAGGAGATAGCAATCAGCCCCAGCATTTT
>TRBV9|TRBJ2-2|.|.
CASSGRSNTGELFF
TGTGCCAGCAGCGGCAGGTCGAACACCGGGGAGCTGTTTTTT
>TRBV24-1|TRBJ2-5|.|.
CATSEAGRFGTQYF
TGTGCCACCAGTGAAGCCGGGAGATTCGGGACCCAGTACTTC
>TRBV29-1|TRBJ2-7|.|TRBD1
CSVLLRDRMYF
TGCAGCGTCCTCCTCCGGGACAGGATGTACTTC
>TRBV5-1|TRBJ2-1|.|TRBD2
CASSLGPSGASSNEQFF
TGCGCCAGCAGCTTGGGGCCTAGCGGGGCCTCATCCAATGAGCAGTTCTTC
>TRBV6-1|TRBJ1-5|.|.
CASSEAGRNQPQHF
TGTGCCAGCAGTGAGGCAGGCCGCAATCAGCCCCAGCATTTT
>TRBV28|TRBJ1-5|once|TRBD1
CASSFGDRDQPQHF
TGTGCCAGCAGTTTTGGGGACAGAGATCAGCCCCAGCATTTT
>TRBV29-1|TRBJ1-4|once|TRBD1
CSVCRDREGEKLFF
TGCAGCGTTTGCCGGGACAGGGAAGGGGAAAAACTGTTTTTT
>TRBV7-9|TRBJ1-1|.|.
CASSLRDTEAFF
TGTGCCAGCAGCCTTCGGGACACTGAAGCTTTCTTT
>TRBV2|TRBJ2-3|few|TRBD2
CASTPGRSGTSGTSTDTQYF
TGTGCCAGCACCCCCGGGAGATCAGGGACTAGCGGGACGAGCACAGATACGCAGTATTTT
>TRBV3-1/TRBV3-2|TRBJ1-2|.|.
CASSQSQNYGYTF
TGTGCCAGCAGCCAGTCGCAGAACTATGGCTACACCTTC
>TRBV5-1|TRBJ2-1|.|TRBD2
CASSLIAGVWNEQFF
TGCGCCAGCAGCCTCATAGCGGGAGTTTGGAATGAGCAGTTCTTC
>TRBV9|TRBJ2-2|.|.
CASSVVSGELFF
TGTGCCAGCAGCGTAGTCAGCGGGGAGCTGTTTTTT
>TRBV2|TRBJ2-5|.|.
CASSEGTGETQYF
TGTGCCAGCAGTGAAGGGACGGGGGAGACCCAGTACTTC
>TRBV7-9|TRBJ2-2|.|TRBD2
CASSLAGGLDTGELFF
TGTGCCAGCAGCCTTGCGGGGGGCCTCGACACCGGGGAGCTGTTTTTT
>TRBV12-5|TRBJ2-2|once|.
CASGLSVNTGELFF
TGTGCTAGTGGTTTGTCAGTGAACACCGGGGAGCTGTTTTTT
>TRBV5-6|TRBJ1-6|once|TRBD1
CASSSQGDYNSPLHF
TGTGCCAGCAGCTCACAGGGGGACTATAATTCACCCCTCCACTTT
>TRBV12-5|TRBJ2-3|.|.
CASGLDGQLTDTQYF
TGTGCTAGTGGTTTGGACGGACAGTTAACAGATACGCAGTATTTT
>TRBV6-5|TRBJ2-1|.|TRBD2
CASSYTTSGRHEQFF
TGTGCCAGCAGCTACACGACTAGCGGGAGACATGAGCAGTTCTTC